The 11 T cell receptor beta chains below come from one sample, sequenced in a study of T-cell reconstitution after alpha-beta-depleted transplantation in children. Preparing the TCRbeta library involved the use of unique molecular identifiers. TCRdb re-analysed the PCR reads in MiXCR, keeping a single row per CDR3 protein. The table has a few hundred thousand distinct CDR3 sequences, less than 15% seen once. The sample was PBMCs, taken from the stem cell graft. These receptors all come from a human donor who donated a stem cell graft to a child with Fanconi anemia.

CDR3 sequence reads: CASSPSPTYNNNEQFF. The CDR3, as DNA: TGTGCCAGCTCACCGTCCCCGACATACAATAACAATGAGCAGTTCTTC. This chain joins TRBV18 and TRBJ2-1, with D unresolved. Trimming removed 3 bases from V and 5 bases from J, with 17 bases in between. Looked up from germline, CDR1 is KGHSH and CDR2 is LQKENI. The CDR3 length is 16 residues.

Ten or more counts support this clonotype. The genes are TRBV29-1 and TRBJ2-1; D unresolved. V was trimmed by 7 bases and J by 8 bases, leaving 21 bases between them. The CDR3 runs to 14 residues. Germline V gene data show CDR1 as SQVTM and CDR2 as ANQGSEA. CDR3 nucleotide sequence: TGCAGCGGCGAGAGGTACCCCTTGTCCGATGAGCAGTTCTTC. Translated: CSGERYPLSDEQFF.

This clonotype was counted ten times or more. This chain connects TRBV12-3 or TRBV12-4 to TRBJ1-2, with 7 positions matching TRBD1. The CDR3 has 15 residues. V shed 4 bases and J 4 bases; nucleotides not matched to a gene: 9. This CDR3 is CASSSTGTVPYGYTF. The CDR3 nucleotides are TGTGCCAGCAGTTCCACTGGGACAGTTCCCTATGGCTACACCTTC.

This clonotype was observed at least ten times. The V and J genes are TRBV20-1 and TRBJ2-5; D not resolved. The CDR3 has 14 amino acids. Germline CDR1 reads DFQATT; CDR2 reads SNEGSKA (reference sequence). The V and J ends lost 6 bases and 2 bases respectively, with 16 bases between them. Written as DNA, the CDR3 is TGCAGTGCAGGAATCCTTGTCCAGCAAGAGACCCAGTACTTC. Translating gives CSAGILVQQETQYF.

This clonotype has a handful of counts. The chain is built from TRBV7-8 and TRBJ2-1; D call uncertain. Trimming stripped 4 bases from V and 0 bases from J, with 13 bases between. The CDR3 runs to 16 residues. Germline V gene data show CDR1 as SGHVS and CDR2 as FQNEAQ. The CDR3: CASSSGLASSYNEQFF. The CDR3 DNA follows: TGTGCCAGCAGCTCCGGCCTCGCCAGCTCCTACAATGAGCAGTTCTTC.

For the CDR3, the DNA is TGCAGTGCTCCGCGGGAGCCTTCTCCATCGGGAGATACGCAGTATTTT. As protein: CSAPREPSPSGDTQYF. The chain is built from TRBV20-1 and TRBJ2-3, with 7 positions matching TRBD2. The CDR3 spans 16 residues. Germline V gene data show CDR1 as DFQATT and CDR2 as SNEGSKA (reference sequence). V lost 5 bases to trimming and J lost 5 bases; unmatched junction nucleotides: 16.

This clonotype was found a few times. The chain is built from TRBV10-3 and TRBJ1-5; D may be TRBD1 (6 bases). CDR3 length: 14 residues. V lost 6 bases, J lost 4 bases, and 13 bases lay in between. Germline values: CDR1 ENHRY, CDR2 SYGVKD. The CDR3 is CAISQDGQNQPQHF. The CDR3 coding sequence is TGTGCCATCAGCCAGGACGGACAGAATCAGCCCCAGCATTTT.

This clonotype showed up many times. J is TRBJ2-1 and V is TRBV2; 8 nucleotides align to TRBD2. J gave up 6 bases and V 9 bases, and 16 bases lay outside the gene matches. The germline gives CDR1 SNHLY, CDR2 FYNNEI. The CDR3 is 16 residues long. CDR3 coding DNA: TGTGCCAGTGCTAGGGGTCCGGGGGGGATCGTCAATGAGCAGTTCTTC. This translates into CASARGPGGIVNEQFF.

This clonotype turned up a few times. The V call is TRBV25-1, the J call TRBJ1-2; D may be TRBD1 (6 bases). V was clipped by 5 bases and J by 6 bases, with 19 bases between them. The germline V gene encodes CDR1 MGHDK and CDR2 SYGVNS. The CDR3 covers 15 residues. The CDR3 DNA follows: TGTGCCAGCAGTACAAAAGAAGGACAGTTTCATGGCTACACCTTC. This sequence encodes CASSTKEGQFHGYTF.

The rearrangement links TRBV7-8 to TRBJ1-1, with D unresolved. V dropped 1 base and J dropped 5 bases, with 20 bases sitting between them. CDR1 is SGHVS, CDR2 FQNEAQ, per germline. The CDR3 spans 17 residues. The CDR3: CASSLVSGLGGRTEAFF. The CDR3 DNA sequence: TGTGCCAGCAGCTTAGTCTCGGGTCTGGGAGGTCGGACTGAAGCTTTCTTT.

The rearrangement joins TRBV6-2 or TRBV6-3 to TRBJ2-1, with D tentatively TRBD2 (5 bases). The V gene's germline CDR1 is MNHEY and CDR2 SVGEGT. This CDR3 is 14 amino acids long. V lost 6 bases, J lost 8 bases, and 17 bases lay in between. Here the CDR3 DNA reads TGTGCCAGCAGCCCTCCGGACTGGTTGGATGAGCAGTTCTTC. Protein: CASSPPDWLDEQFF.